The present TCR beta chain was sequenced within a study of blood T cell repertoires in COVID-19. V shed 0 bases and J shed 5 bases, with 10 bases lying between them. Germline CDR1 is SGHDN and CDR2 is FVKESK. There are 14 residues in the CDR3. TCRdb's table, derived via immunoSEQ multiplex PCR, lists solely in-frame clones and lacks some. The table includes 250,000 or so clones, approximately 86% detected once. The TCR was taken from a woman aged 70-85 years with active or convalescent COVID-19. Input material: peripheral blood. V gene TRBV14 combines with J gene TRBJ1-2, with no clear D. In nucleotides, the CDR3 is TGTGCCAGCAGCCAAGATTCTATACTTTATGGCTACACCTTC. This sequence encodes CASSQDSILYGYTF.